This passage covers 3 T cell receptor beta chains from one sample sequenced in a study of cytomegalovirus exposure and HLA in healthy donors. This table comes from immunoSEQ multiplex PCR, and its TCRdb copy is limited to in-frame clones, with some not included. Among about 120,000 clones listed, around 90% were seen once. Material: PBMCs. Source of these receptors: a woman aged 18-29 years in good health and CMV-seronegative.

The chain is built from TRBV5-1 and TRBJ1-5, with D tentatively TRBD1 (5 bases). The CDR3 length is 15 residues. V shed 3 bases and J shed 5 bases, with 15 bases lying between them. The germline V gene encodes CDR1 SGHRS and CDR2 YFSETQ. This chain's CDR3 is CASSSARGGDQPQHF. For the CDR3, the DNA is TGCGCCAGCAGCTCCGCTCGGGGGGGGGATCAGCCCCAGCATTTT.

The CDR3 coding sequence is TGCAGCGTTGAAACGGGGGGGTACGAGCAGTACTTC. This codes for CSVETGGYEQYF. This sequence joins TRBV29-1 and TRBJ2-7, with 8 positions matching TRBD2. The CDR3 totals 12 residues. Germline V CDR1 and CDR2: SQVTM, ANQGSEA. With 2 bases clipped from V and 4 bases from J, the junction kept 1 base outside the gene matches.

This sequence joins TRBV4-1 and TRBJ2-7; perhaps TRBD2 as D (6 bases). In germline, CDR1 is MGHRA, CDR2 YSYEKL. V was pared by 4 bases and J by 0 bases, with 10 bases between. This CDR3 region has 14 residues. DNA for the CDR3: TGCGCCAGCAGCCCGCGGGACTTCTCCTACGAGCAGTACTTC. It codes for CASSPRDFSYEQYF.